These 21 T cell receptor beta chains came from one sample sequenced in a study of control samples from healthy donors and cancer patients. The protocol was immunoSEQ multiplex PCR, while the TCRdb copy is restricted to in-frame clones and leaves out a portion. The repertoire has roughly 130,000 clones, 90% of them found once; the top ten carry over 2%. Sequencing was carried out using blood. These receptors were collected from a man aged 18 to 30 in good health.

The V call is TRBV27, the J call TRBJ1-2, with D possibly TRBD1 on 5 matching bases. The CDR3 is made up of 15 amino acids. V was clipped by 5 bases and J by 4 bases, with 17 bases between them. Germline CDR1 and CDR2: MNHEY and SMNVEV (reference sequence). The CDR3 DNA sequence: TGTGCCAGCAGTCCGTCGGTACGGGGCGGCTATGGCTACACCTTC. Translating gives CASSPSVRGGYGYTF.

The chain uses TRBV6-1 and TRBJ1-5, with 11 bases that match TRBD1. Germline V gene sequence: CDR1 MNHNS, CDR2 SASEGT. CDR3 length equals 16 residues. Germline trimming cut 4 bases from V and 7 bases from J; bases unmatched to any gene: 9. The CDR3, as DNA: TGTGCCAGCAGTGGACACGGGACAGGGGGAAAACAGCCCCAGCATTTT. Encoded protein: CASSGHGTGGKQPQHF.

V is TRBV30 and J is TRBJ1-1, with D perhaps matching TRBD1 (5 bases). Germline V CDR1 and CDR2: GTSNPN, SVGIG (reference sequence). Trimming took off 3 bases at V and 3 bases at J, with 11 bases between the two ends. This CDR3 contains 13 residues. The CDR3 sequence is CAWSNPGHTEAFF. CDR3 in DNA: TGTGCCTGGAGCAACCCGGGACACACTGAAGCTTTCTTT.

The chain recombines TRBV30 with TRBJ2-3; TRBD2 might be the D (5 bases). With 0 bases removed from V and 5 bases from J, the gap between germline ends came to 21 bases. The CDR3 consists of 17 residues. Germline V gene lookup returns CDR1 GTSNPN and CDR2 SVGIG (reference sequence). In DNA form, the CDR3 reads TGTGCCTGGAGTGTAGGGATAATCCTAGCTTCACAAGATACGCAGTATTTT. Protein sequence: CAWSVGIILASQDTQYF.

In DNA, the CDR3 is TGTGCCAGCAGCCAGGAAAGTTCGGGAGGGCCACGGACCCAGTACTTC. Protein sequence: CASSQESSGGPRTQYF. The gene calls are TRBV7-2 and TRBJ2-5; 8 nucleotides align to TRBD2. The CDR3 covers 16 residues. The V and J ends lost 5 bases and 7 bases, in that order; junction bases with no gene match: 15. Germline-derived CDR1 and CDR2 are SGHTA and FQGNSA.

CDR3 DNA sequence: TGCAGCGTTGCGAAGCGGGCCACCCCCTCCTACAATGAGCAGTTCTTC. Amino acids: CSVAKRATPSYNEQFF. The chain uses TRBV29-1 and TRBJ2-1, with a weak D call TRBD2 (6 bases). The CDR3 loop spans 16 amino acids. Germline values: CDR1 SQVTM, CDR2 ANQGSEA. The germline V and J ends were trimmed by 4 bases and 0 bases, with 16 bases remaining between them.

J is TRBJ2-3 and V is TRBV7-2; 8 bases match TRBD2. Looked up from germline, CDR1 is SGHTA and CDR2 is FQGNSA. V trimming: 0 bases; J trimming: 2 bases; junction bases outside the gene matches: 4. This CDR3 region has 16 residues. Here the CDR3 reads CASSLAGTRVTDTQYF. In DNA, the CDR3 is TGTGCCAGCAGCTTAGCAGGGACTAGGGTCACAGATACGCAGTATTTT.

V and J are TRBV5-1 and TRBJ2-1, with 9 bases fitting TRBD2. The CDR3 covers 15 residues. Germline-derived CDR1 and CDR2 are SGHRS and YFSETQ. Trimming cost V 5 bases and J 10 bases; bases outside gene matches: 13. The DNA for the CDR3 is TGCGCCAGCAGTCAACGACTAGCGGCAGGGGGGGAGCAGTTCTTC. This gives the protein CASSQRLAAGGEQFF.

CDR3 DNA sequence: TGCGCCAGCAGAATGATAGGGGTCATTGATGGCTACACCTTC. Translating it yields CASRMIGVIDGYTF. The chain employs TRBV4-1 and TRBJ1-2; D might be TRBD1 (5 bases). Germline V gene sequence: CDR1 MGHRA, CDR2 YSYEKL. V gave up 6 bases and J gave up 6 bases, with 17 bases separating them. The CDR3 runs to 14 residues.

The chain uses TRBV29-1 and TRBJ2-7, with 11 bases that match TRBD1. CDR3 size: 13 residues. Looked up from germline, CDR1 is SQVTM and CDR2 is ANQGSEA. V was clipped by 4 bases and J by 7 bases; unmatched bases: 6. The CDR3 here is CSVAGDRGGEQYF. The CDR3 nucleotides are TGCAGCGTTGCCGGGGACAGGGGGGGAGAGCAGTACTTC.

The chain carries TRBV4-2 and TRBJ1-5, with D possibly TRBD1 on 6 matching bases. This CDR3 has 16 residues. Germline lookup yields CDR1 LGHNA and CDR2 YNFKEQ. Deletions cut 0 bases from V and 2 bases from J, with 11 bases between. DNA for the CDR3: TGTGCCAGCAGCCAAGAGGGGGGGCGAGGCAATCAGCCCCAGCATTTT. This codes for CASSQEGGRGNQPQHF.

This clone has just one count. The chain links TRBV3-1 (or the pseudogene TRBV3-2) to TRBJ2-7, with D possibly TRBD2 on 5 matching bases. The CDR3 consists of 12 residues. The germline V gene encodes CDR1 LGHDT and CDR2 YNNKEL (reference sequence). Trimming took off 3 bases at V and 2 bases at J, with 5 bases between the two ends. The CDR3 nucleotides are TGTGCCAGCAGCCAGGGAGCCTACGAGCAGTACGTC. The encoded protein is CASSQGAYEQYV.

This clone has only one observation. The sample has other DNA sequences that encode this CDR3 too. The rearrangement links TRBV7-9 to TRBJ1-1, with D uncertain. CDR3 length: 12 amino acids. V dropped 1 base and J dropped 3 bases, with 3 bases sitting between them. Germline CDR1 SEHNR, CDR2 FQNEAQ (reference sequence). The CDR3 DNA follows: TGTGCCAGCAGCTTAGACGACACTGAAGCTTTCTTT. The encoded protein is CASSLDDTEAFF.

This clone was counted a single time. This sequence joins TRBV9 and TRBJ2-3; D gene uncertain. The length of the CDR3 is 14 residues. Trimming removed 1 base from V and 3 bases from J, with 9 bases in between. Germline loops: CDR1 SGDLS, CDR2 YYNGEE. The CDR3 bases are TGTGCCAGCAGCGTATTAGGTAGAACAGATACGCAGTATTTT. Translation gives CASSVLGRTDTQYF. Full variable domain (outside the CDR3, taken from reference TRBV9 and TRBJ2-3): DSGVTQTPKHLITATGQRVTLRCSPRSGDLSVYWYQQSLDQGLQFLIQYYNGEERAKGNILERFSAQQFPDLHSELNLSSLELGDSALYFCASSVLGRTDTQYFGPGTRLTVL.

The chain combines TRBV5-1 with TRBJ1-1; D is ambiguous. The CDR3 has 13 residues. The V end was cut by 0 bases, the J end by 2 bases, with 5 bases between. CDR1 and CDR2 from the germline V gene are SGHRS and YFSETQ. The CDR3 sequence is CASSLALNTEAFF. CDR3 bases: TGCGCCAGCAGCTTGGCCCTTAACACTGAAGCTTTCTTT. Filled out from reference TRBV5-1 and TRBJ1-1, the complete variable domain reads KAGVTQTPRYLIKTRGQQVTLSCSPISGHRSVSWYQQTPGQGLQFLFEYFSETQRNKGNFPGRFSGRQFSNSRSEMNVSTLELGDSALYLCASSLALNTEAFFGQGTRLTVV.

Notes on this clone: This specimen includes other DNA sequences encoding the same CDR3. The rearrangement joins TRBV20-1 to TRBJ2-5; D gene uncertain. Trimming stripped 2 bases from V and 2 bases from J, with 3 bases between. Germline CDR1 reads DFQATT; CDR2 reads SNEGSKA (reference sequence). The CDR3 is 11 amino acids. The CDR3 reads CSARSQETQYF. CDR3 nucleotides: TGCAGTGCTAGATCTCAAGAGACCCAGTACTTC.

The V and J genes are TRBV11-1 and TRBJ2-5; possibly TRBD1 or TRBD2 for D (5 bases each). V shed 5 bases and J shed 1 base, with 17 bases lying between them. Germline loops: CDR1 SGHAT, CDR2 FQDESV (reference sequence). There are 16 residues in the CDR3. For the CDR3, the DNA is TGTGCCAGCAGCCCTCAGAAGGGACGAATCCAAGAGACCCAGTACTTC. Protein: CASSPQKGRIQETQYF.

CDR3 region: CASGDLSGNTIYF. The DNA for the CDR3 is TGTGCCAGCGGGGATCTCTCTGGAAACACCATATATTTT. This chain uses TRBV5-6 with TRBJ1-3; no clear D. Germline-derived CDR1 and CDR2 are SGHDT and YYEEEE. V lost 7 bases, J lost 0 bases, and 8 bases lay in between. CDR3 length: 13 amino acids. Variable domain in full (rest from reference TRBV5-6 and TRBJ1-3): DAGVTQSPTHLIKTRGQQVTLRCSPKSGHDTVSWYQQALGQGPQFIFQYYEEEERQRGNFPDRFSGHQFPNYSSELNVNALLLGDSALYLCASGDLSGNTIYFGEGSWLTVV.

The rearrangement links TRBV5-4 to TRBJ2-3; 7 nucleotides agree with TRBD2. The CDR3 loop spans 15 amino acids. Germline CDR1 SGHNT, CDR2 YYREEE (reference sequence). The V gene end was trimmed by 3 bases and the J gene end by 3 bases; junction bases not matched to a gene: 7. The CDR3 DNA sequence: TGTGCCAGCAGCTCCACTAGCGATGTGACAGATACGCAGTATTTT. Protein sequence: CASSSTSDVTDTQYF.

The chain is built from TRBV2 and TRBJ1-5, with 11 bases fitting TRBD1. CDR3 length: 16 residues. Germline lookup yields CDR1 SNHLY and CDR2 FYNNEI. With 6 bases clipped from V and 0 bases from J, the junction kept 4 bases outside the gene matches. For the CDR3, the DNA is TGTGCCAGCAGGGACAGGGGGCCCTATAGCAATCAGCCCCAGCATTTT. Its translation is CASRDRGPYSNQPQHF.

The genes are TRBV19 and TRBJ1-4, with D possibly TRBD1 on 5 matching bases. The length of the CDR3 is 13 residues. V was shortened by 9 bases and J by 0 bases, with 8 bases between the two germline ends. The germline gives CDR1 LNHDA, CDR2 SQIVND (reference sequence). The CDR3 region is CASRQPTNEKLFF. The CDR3 nucleotides read TGTGCCAGCCGACAGCCAACTAATGAAAAACTGTTTTTT.